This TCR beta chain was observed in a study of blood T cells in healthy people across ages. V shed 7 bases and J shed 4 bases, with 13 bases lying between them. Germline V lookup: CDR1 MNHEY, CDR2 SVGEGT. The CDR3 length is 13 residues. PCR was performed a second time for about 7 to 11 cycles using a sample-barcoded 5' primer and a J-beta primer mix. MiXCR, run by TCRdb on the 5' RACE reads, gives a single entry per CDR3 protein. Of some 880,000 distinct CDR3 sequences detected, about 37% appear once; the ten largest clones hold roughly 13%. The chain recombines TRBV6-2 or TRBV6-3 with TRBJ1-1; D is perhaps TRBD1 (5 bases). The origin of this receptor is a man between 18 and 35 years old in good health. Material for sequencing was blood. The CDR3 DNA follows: TGTGCCAGCATATACTGGGGGGGCACTGAAGCTTTCTTT. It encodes CASIYWGGTEAFF.